A selection of T cell receptor beta chains follows, all from one sample in a study of identical twins. In TCRdb, the 5' RACE reads were re-called with MiXCR into one record per CDR3 protein. The sample has about 240,000 distinct CDR3 sequences, about 13% seen once; the top ten hold roughly 4.2%. This sample was also put to use in a study of yellow fever vaccine responses in identical twins.

Sequenced input: memory (CD45RO+) T cells sorted from blood. These receptors all come from a woman aged 18-29 years in good health. Both conserved end residues are part of each CDR3. A D gene is named only where the DNA matches it firmly. Expanded clones get a size class; other rows say once, few or many, or leave the size out.

TRBJ2-1 few NA TRBV7-2 TGTGCCAGCAGCTTAGTACTCAATGAGCAGTTCTTC CASSLVLNEQFF
TRBJ2-1 few NA TRBV6-2/TRBV6-3 TGTGCCAGCAGTTACCAACTAAATGAGCAGTTCTTC CASSYQLNEQFF
TRBJ1-1 NA TRBD1 TRBV12-3/TRBV12-4 TGTGCCAGCAGACCCACAGGGGGCACTGAAGCTTTCTTT CASRPTGGTEAFF
TRBJ2-6 NA TRBD1 TRBV27 TGTGCCAGCAGCCGGGACAGAGATAGCTCTGGGGCCAACGTCCTGACTTTC CASSRDRDSSGANVLTF
TRBJ2-1 NA TRBD2 TRBV11-2 TGTGCCAGCAGCTTTCAAGGGGGTCTAGCGGGGGGGAATGAGCAGTTCTTC CASSFQGGLAGGNEQFF
TRBJ2-1 NA TRBD2 TRBV20-1 TGCAGTGCTAGGACTAGCGGAACCAATGAGCAGTTCTTC CSARTSGTNEQFF
TRBJ1-5 NA TRBD1 TRBV5-1 TGCGCCAGCAGCTTGGAGGGACAGACCAATCAGCCCCAGCATTTT CASSLEGQTNQPQHF
TRBJ2-3 NA TRBD1 TRBV11-2 TGTGCCAGCGACAGGGGGCCCCTCTTAGCAGATACGCAGTATTTT CASDRGPLLADTQYF
TRBJ2-7 many TRBD2 TRBV29-1 TGCAGCGCCCGGACTAGCGGGAGGATTCAGTACTTC CSARTSGRIQYF
TRBJ2-3 NA NA TRBV7-3 TGTGCCAGCAGCCCTTGGGGGGGGGCCGTCTCAGATACGCAGTATTTT CASSPWGGAVSDTQYF
TRBJ2-2 NA NA TRBV5-6 TGTGCCAGCAGCTTGGACAGGGATGGATCCGCCGGGGAGCTGTTTTTT CASSLDRDGSAGELFF
TRBJ2-6 few TRBD1 TRBV11-1 TGTGCCAGCAGCGGAAAGGACAGGGGGCGCATCACTGGGGCCAACGTCCTGACTTTC CASSGKDRGRITGANVLTF
TRBJ2-2 few NA TRBV7-2 TGTGCCAGCAGCCCTAAAACAGGGAACACCGGGGAGCTGTTTTTT CASSPKTGNTGELFF
TRBJ2-1 NA NA TRBV7-2 TGTGCCAGCAGCCTAGCCCCGGGACCACCTTTGGATGAGCAGTTCTTC CASSLAPGPPLDEQFF
TRBJ1-2 many NA TRBV7-9 TGTGCCAGCAGCTCGGACACAACCTATGGCTACACCTTC CASSSDTTYGYTF
TRBJ2-7 NA NA TRBV4-2 TGTGCCAGCAGCCAAGAGGACGGCCTGTACTCCTACGAGCAGTACTTC CASSQEDGLYSYEQYF
TRBJ1-6 few NA TRBV30 TGTGCCTGGAGTCCTTGGGATTCACCCCTCCACTTT CAWSPWDSPLHF
TRBJ2-7 NA TRBD1 TRBV27 TGTGCCAGCACAACCCGGGGGACAGGGACCTACGAGCAGTACTTC CASTTRGTGTYEQYF
TRBJ1-3 NA TRBD1 TRBV6-1 TGTGCCAGCAGCCGGACAGGGGGCGACGGAAACACCATATATTTT CASSRTGGDGNTIYF
TRBJ2-1 NA TRBD2 TRBV28 TGTGCCAGCTTTTTAGCGGGAGGAGAGCAGTTCTTC CASFLAGGEQFF
TRBJ1-2 NA NA TRBV12-3/TRBV12-4 TGTGCCAGCAGTTTATCTGCGAGCTATGGCTACACCTTC CASSLSASYGYTF
TRBJ2-7 few TRBD2 TRBV10-3 TGTGCCATCAGTGAACTAGCGTACGAGCAGTACTTC CAISELAYEQYF
TRBJ2-7 few NA TRBV18 TGTGCCAGCTCACCACCGATGGGGTCCTCCTACGAGCAGTACTTC CASSPPMGSSYEQYF
TRBJ2-3 NA NA TRBV6-5 TGTGCCTCACACAGGGTTTCGCAGTATTTT CASHRVSQYF
TRBJ2-1 few TRBD1 TRBV12-5 TGTGCTAGTGGTTTGTCCCCGGGACAGGGGAGAAATGAGCAGTTCTTC CASGLSPGQGRNEQFF
TRBJ2-7 NA TRBD2 TRBV10-2 TGCGCCAGCAGGGGCAGCGGGAGTAACGAGCAGTACTTC CASRGSGSNEQYF
TRBJ2-7 NA NA TRBV2 TGTGCCAGCGGGACAGCGGGCTACGAGCAGTACTTC CASGTAGYEQYF
TRBJ2-5 NA TRBD2 TRBV28 TGTGCCAGCAAACAACCGGGACTAGGTAGAAGTGGTAAGGCCCAGTACTTC CASKQPGLGRSGKAQYF
TRBJ2-7 NA NA TRBV2 TGTGCCAGCAGTGATCCAACCACCTCCTACGAGCAGTACTTC CASSDPTTSYEQYF
TRBJ2-2 NA TRBD2 TRBV18 TGTGCCAGCTCACCAAGGAAAGCGGGGTCCGCGAACACCGGGGAGCTGTTTTTT CASSPRKAGSANTGELFF
TRBJ2-1 large NA TRBV10-3 TGTGCCATCAGTCCGACAGCCTACAATGAGCAGTTCTTC CAISPTAYNEQFF
TRBJ1-1 few NA TRBV7-2 TGTGCCAGCAGCCCCTCAGGGCCTCAGAACACTGAAGCTTTCTTT CASSPSGPQNTEAFF
TRBJ2-7 NA NA TRBV7-9 TGTGCCAGCAGCGCCGGGCAGCTCAAGCAGTACTTC CASSAGQLKQYF
TRBJ1-2 many NA TRBV2 TGTGCCAGCAGTCTTGCCCCGGGTGGCTACACCTTC CASSLAPGGYTF
TRBJ1-5 few NA TRBV6-1 TGTGCCAGCAGTATCACCCGGGATCAGCCCCAGCATTTT CASSITRDQPQHF
TRBJ2-2 many TRBD2 TRBV6-2/TRBV6-3 TGTGCCAGCGGTTTCGGGACTAGCGGGAGGACGAACACCGGGGAGCTGTTTTTT CASGFGTSGRTNTGELFF
TRBJ1-5 NA NA TRBV7-9 TGTGCCAGCAGCCCCGGGGGGGGCCGTAGCAATCAGCCCCAGCATTTT CASSPGGGRSNQPQHF
TRBJ2-1 few TRBD2 TRBV29-1 TGCAGCGTAGCCCTACCACTAGCGAGGCGCGATGAGCAGTTCTTC CSVALPLARRDEQFF
TRBJ2-7 few NA TRBV28 TGTGCCAGCAGTCCCGCCGGGACTTCCTCCTACGAGCAGTACTTC CASSPAGTSSYEQYF
TRBJ2-3 NA NA TRBV5-1 TGCGCCAGCAGCTCGTTAACGGGACAAAGCACAGATACGCAGTATTTT CASSSLTGQSTDTQYF
TRBJ2-2 NA TRBD1 TRBV6-5 TGTGCCAGCAGTTACTCACAGGGGGCGCGCGGCACCGGGGAGCTGTTTTTT CASSYSQGARGTGELFF
TRBJ2-5 NA NA TRBV24-1 TGTGCCACCAGTGATTTCAACGGGAAGGGAGGAGAGACCCAGTACTTC CATSDFNGKGGETQYF
TRBJ2-7 NA TRBD1 TRBV2 TGTGCCAGCAGCGACAGGGTAGCGAATTCCTACGAGCAGTACTTC CASSDRVANSYEQYF